This TCR beta chain was sequenced in a study of naive and memory T cell subsets (dated by TCRdb to 2015 to 2018). About the investigation overall: In the figure summarizing the skin biopsy and whole blood samples, around 10 blood donors, 7 tuberculin skin test biopsies and 3 saline control biopsies were reported. PCR2 was typically a SYBR Green qPCR stopped at a set threshold; low-input samples could instead use end-point PCR (roughly 6 cycles).

Receptor amplification or capture employed UMI-ligation and nested PCR. Four rounds of PCR, run with the SP2 primer together with nested alpha and beta constant region primers, were used to amplify the ligated cDNA. TCR RNA was reverse transcribed with SuperScript IV using alpha and beta constant region primers for the blood and skin samples. Using T4 RNA ligase 1, an oligonucleotide carrying both the Illumina SP2 primer and a UMI was ligated onto the 3' end of the cDNA. To prevent hairpin formation, the 12-nucleotide UMI was made up of two random hexamers with an eight-base spacer between them. From the second PCR onward, the TCR alpha and beta chain libraries were handled separately, and dual indexing was used for multiplexing. After pooling, the indexed libraries were analyzed by capillary electrophoresis and sequenced on either an Illumina MiSeq or NextSeq. To boost base diversity and improve cluster recognition, PhiX DNA at 5-7% was spiked into the libraries. As for the authors' bioinformatics: Demultiplexor pulled UMIs out of read 2, joined the UMIs with the TCR sequence from read 1, and separated reads according to sample indices. Decombinator identified V and J genes and V-J junctions, assigning each TCR a five-part identifier including V and J deletions. UMIs were used by Collapsinator to correct sequencing errors and PCR amplification heterogeneity, so that a UMI-based abundance was obtained for each TCR. CDR3Translator turned identifiers into nucleotide sequence, translated the nucleotide sequence into amino acids, and pulled out CDR3 regions based on terminal motifs. After normalization to the amount of input RNA, error-corrected alpha and beta TCR counts from blood and skin were compared. The raw public reads went through TCRdb reprocessing: fastp at Q25, MiXCR clone calling, in-frame beta chains kept. Rows with one shared CDR3 protein collapse into an entry with the most common genes and DNA. The authors' filters were not applied to this entry. The sample table lists about 26,000 distinct CDR3 sequences, 5.2% of them with a count of one. The ten largest clones capture under 8% of the sample.

The study described a robust, sensitive protocol for amplifying, sequencing and analyzing TCRs, using 3' ligation of a UMI-containing oligonucleotide to TCR cDNA. For whole blood analysis, 2 to 2.5 ml of peripheral blood was drawn from adult healthy volunteers into Tempus tubes, and RNA was extracted according to the manufacturer's instructions. Before reverse transcription, total RNA that had not been cell sorted was treated with RQ1 DNase, with a target input of about 1 to 1000 ng. Skin biopsy and whole blood libraries were made to test pipeline robustness in samples where T cells form a minority population. V and J are truncated by 5 bases and 4 bases respectively, leaving an intervening sequence of 16 bases. Based on the germline V gene (reference sequence), the CDR1 and CDR2 sequences are MNHEY and SMNVEV. The CDR3, from cysteine to phenylalanine, totals 15 residues. Just the 45-base CDR3 DNA is kept, in frame starting at base 1.

The full study reports these points: The RNA-based method was acknowledged to be potentially sensitive to changes in TCR transcripts with T cell activation and differentiation.

About this clonotype itself: Its antigen is unknown. Per-base quality was not reported, and no clone a single base away is much larger than it.

The clonotype originates from an adult in good health. The rearrangement combines TRBV27 with TRBJ2-3; tentative D gene TRBD2, with 6 bases matching. Sequenced input: blood. CDR3 protein: CASSRWGVPADTQYF. The DNA is as follows: TGTGCCAGCAGTCGCTGGGGGGTACCAGCAGATACGCAGTATTTT.